A single sample is the source of the 10 T cell receptor beta chains below, sequenced in a study of the immune and genomic landscape of osteosarcoma. Clones were read by immunoSEQ multiplex PCR, and TCRdb kept only the in-frame ones, dropping some. The sample lists approximately 810 clones, roughly two thirds seen once, with 30% to 35% in the top ten. Sequenced input: primary tumor tissue from the humerus. These receptors came from a woman in her 70s with osteosarcoma.

The V gene is TRBV11-3, the J gene TRBJ2-2, with 8 nucleotides matching TRBD1. After removal of 2 bases from V and 7 bases from J, the junction contained 3 bases not matched to a gene. The CDR3 consists of 14 residues. CDR1 is SGHNT, CDR2 YENEEA, per germline. The CDR3 spells CASSLQGASGELFF. CDR3 DNA: TGTGCCAGCAGCTTACAGGGGGCAAGCGGGGAGCTGTTTTTT.

This clone was counted only a few times. The chain has TRBV30 and TRBJ1-6, with TRBD1 as a possible D gene (5 bases). The germline V and J ends were trimmed by 3 bases and 12 bases, with 15 bases remaining between them. The CDR3 runs to 13 residues. Germline V gene sequence: CDR1 GTSNPN, CDR2 SVGIG (reference sequence). DNA of the CDR3: TGTGCCTGGAGGGGGGACCTGGTAAGACCCCTCCACTTT. This sequence encodes CAWRGDLVRPLHF. Drawing the rest from reference TRBV30 and TRBJ1-6, the complete variable domain is SQTIHQWPATLVQPVGSPLSLECTVEGTSNPNLYWYRQAAGRGLQLLFYSVGIGQISSEVPQNLSASRPQDRQFILSSKKLLLSDSGFYLCAWRGDLVRPLHFGNGTRLTVT.

V and J are TRBV7-9 and TRBJ1-1; TRBD1 matches at 7 bases. This CDR3 has 14 amino acids. J gave up 0 bases and V 5 bases, and 3 bases lay outside the gene matches. Germline V gene lookup returns CDR1 SEHNR and CDR2 FQNEAQ (reference sequence). The CDR3 is CASSRDSMNTEAFF. The CDR3 nucleotides are TGTGCCAGCAGCAGGGACAGCATGAACACTGAAGCTTTCTTT.

The J gene is TRBJ2-1, the V gene TRBV5-1, with 13 bases fitting TRBD2. This CDR3 has 16 residues. The junction had 0 bases not matched to a gene; V was cut back by 1 base and J by 2 bases. CDR1 SGHRS and CDR2 YFSETQ come from the germline V gene. CDR3 in DNA: TGCGCCAGCAGCTTGACTAGCGGGGGGGCCTACAATGAGCAGTTCTTC. It codes for CASSLTSGGAYNEQFF. The full variable domain, its missing parts supplied by reference TRBV5-1 and TRBJ2-1, is KAGVTQTPRYLIKTRGQQVTLSCSPISGHRSVSWYQQTPGQGLQFLFEYFSETQRNKGNFPGRFSGRQFSNSRSEMNVSTLELGDSALYLCASSLTSGGAYNEQFFGPGTRLTVL.

The chain links TRBV11-2 to TRBJ2-1; D is uncertain. CDR1 SGHAT and CDR2 FQNNGV come from the germline V gene. The V gene lost 4 bases and the J gene lost 4 bases, with 17 bases spanning the gap. The CDR3 sequence is 16 residues long. CDR3 in amino acids: CASSSAMGGTYNEQFF. CDR3 DNA: TGTGCCAGCAGCTCGGCGATGGGCGGAACATACAATGAGCAGTTCTTC.

This sequence joins TRBV5-4 and TRBJ2-1; 7 nucleotides agree with TRBD2. This CDR3 has 14 amino acids. The V segment lost 2 bases and the J segment 5 bases; nucleotides outside the gene matches: 4. The germline V gene has CDR1 SGHNT and CDR2 YYREEE (reference sequence). The CDR3 DNA follows: TGTGCCAGCAGCTTTCGCGGGGGAGACAATGAGCAGTTCTTC. Translating it yields CASSFRGGDNEQFF.

In its sample, this clone is large (0.1 to 1%). V usage is TRBV4-1 and J usage is TRBJ2-1; 9 nucleotides match TRBD2. Germline V lookup: CDR1 MGHRA, CDR2 YSYEKL. There are 18 residues in the CDR3. Trimming cost V 0 bases and J 5 bases; bases outside gene matches: 11. The CDR3 nucleotides are TGCGCCAGCAGCCAAGAGGCCGCTGGCGCGGGGGGGAACAATGAGCAGTTCTTC. The encoded protein is CASSQEAAGAGGNNEQFF.

The rearrangement links TRBV15 to TRBJ2-1; perhaps TRBD1 as D (6 bases). Germline CDR1 reads LNHNV; CDR2 reads YYDKDF (reference sequence). The CDR3 is made up of 14 amino acids. The germline V and J ends were trimmed by 4 bases and 9 bases, with 16 bases remaining between them. The CDR3 DNA sequence: TGTGCCACCAGCACCAACAACAGGGCAAGTGAGCAGTTCTTC. Amino acid sequence: CATSTNNRASEQFF.

The V call is TRBV11-2, the J call TRBJ2-5; D might be TRBD2 (7 bases). Germline assignment: CDR1 SGHAT and CDR2 FQNNGV. V was shortened by 3 bases and J by 1 base, with 12 bases between the two germline ends. The CDR3 is made up of 15 amino acids. In nucleotides, the CDR3 is TGTGCCAGCAGCTTCTGGGGGGGGGCCCAAGAGACCCAGTACTTC. It is translated as CASSFWGGAQETQYF.

The V and J genes are TRBV7-9 and TRBJ1-1; weak D call: TRBD1 (5 bases). The CDR3 is 13 amino acids. Trimming removed 3 bases from V and 4 bases from J, with 9 bases in between. CDR1 and CDR2 (germline): SEHNR, FQNEAQ (reference sequence). Written as DNA, the CDR3 is TGTGCCAGCAGCTTCTGGAGGGGCACTGAAGCTTTCTTT. Protein sequence: CASSFWRGTEAFF.